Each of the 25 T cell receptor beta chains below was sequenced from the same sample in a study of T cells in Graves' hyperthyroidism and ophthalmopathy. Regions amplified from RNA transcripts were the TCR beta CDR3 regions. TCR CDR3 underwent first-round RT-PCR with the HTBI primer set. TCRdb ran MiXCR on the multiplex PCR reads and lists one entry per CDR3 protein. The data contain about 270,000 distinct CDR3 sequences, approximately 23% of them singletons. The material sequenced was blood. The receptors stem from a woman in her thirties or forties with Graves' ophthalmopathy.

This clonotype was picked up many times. CDR3 DNA: TGTGCCAGCAGTCCGACAGGGAGGGGCAATCAGCCCCAGCATTTT. The encoded protein is CASSPTGRGNQPQHF. The V and J genes are TRBV12-3 or TRBV12-4 and TRBJ1-5, with 7 bases aligning to TRBD1. The J segment lost 2 bases and the V segment lost 5 bases, leaving 6 bases of the junction unmatched. This CDR3 is built from 15 residues.

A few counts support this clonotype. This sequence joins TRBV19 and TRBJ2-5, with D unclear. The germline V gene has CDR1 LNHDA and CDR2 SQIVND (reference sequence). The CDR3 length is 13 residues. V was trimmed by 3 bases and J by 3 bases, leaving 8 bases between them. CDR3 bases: TGTGCCAGTAGTATGGATGGGGAAGAGACCCAGTACTTC. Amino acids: CASSMDGEETQYF.

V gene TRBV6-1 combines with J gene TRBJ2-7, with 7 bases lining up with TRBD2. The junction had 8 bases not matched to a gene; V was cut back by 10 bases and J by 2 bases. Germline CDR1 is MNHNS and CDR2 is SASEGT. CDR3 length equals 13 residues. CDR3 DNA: TGTGCCACCCAGCGGGGAGGCCCCTACGAGCAGTACTTC. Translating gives CATQRGGPYEQYF.

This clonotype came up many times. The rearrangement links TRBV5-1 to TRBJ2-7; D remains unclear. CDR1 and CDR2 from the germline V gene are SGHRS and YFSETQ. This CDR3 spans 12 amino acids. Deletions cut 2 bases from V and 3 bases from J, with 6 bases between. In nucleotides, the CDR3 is TGCGCCAGCAGCTTCAATCTCTACGAGCAGTACTTC. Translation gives CASSFNLYEQYF.

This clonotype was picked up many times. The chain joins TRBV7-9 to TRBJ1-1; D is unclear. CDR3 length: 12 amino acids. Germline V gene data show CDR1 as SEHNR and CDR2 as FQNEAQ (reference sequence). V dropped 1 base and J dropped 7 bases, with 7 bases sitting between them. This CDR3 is CASSLERFEAFF. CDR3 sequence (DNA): TGTGCCAGCAGCTTAGAGAGATTTGAAGCTTTCTTT.

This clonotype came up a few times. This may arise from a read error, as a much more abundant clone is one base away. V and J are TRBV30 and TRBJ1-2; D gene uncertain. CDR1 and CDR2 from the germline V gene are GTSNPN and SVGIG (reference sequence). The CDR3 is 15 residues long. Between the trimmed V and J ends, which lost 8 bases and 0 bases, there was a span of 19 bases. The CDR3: CARTPDPLANYGYTF. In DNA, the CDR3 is TGTGCCCGGACCCCCGACCCTTTGGCTAACTATGGCTACACCTTC. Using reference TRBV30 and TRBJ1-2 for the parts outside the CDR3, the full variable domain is SQTIHQWPATLVQPVGSPLSLECTVEGTSNPNLYWYRQAAGRGLQLLFYSVGIGQISSEVPQNLSASRPQDRQFILSSKKLLLSDSGFYLCARTPDPLANYGYTFGSGTRLTVV.

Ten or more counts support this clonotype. The CDR3 DNA follows: TGTGCCACCAGTGATTTTCCCCAGGGGGGCTACACCTTC. This codes for CATSDFPQGGYTF. The chain couples TRBV24-1 to TRBJ1-2; D is perhaps TRBD1 (6 bases). The CDR3 covers 13 residues. Germline V gene lookup returns CDR1 KGHDR and CDR2 SFDVKD. The ends were cut back, 1 base at V and 8 bases at J, with 10 bases in the middle.

CDR3 residues: CASSLGTAEAFF. CDR3 nucleotide sequence: TGTGCCAGCAGCTTAGGGACAGCGGAAGCTTTCTTT. The J gene is TRBJ1-1, the V gene TRBV13, with D possibly TRBD1 on 5 matching bases. The CDR3 length is 12 residues. Trimming pared 0 bases from V and 8 bases from J, leaving 7 bases between. The germline CDR1 and CDR2 sequences are PRHDT and FYEKMQ (reference sequence).

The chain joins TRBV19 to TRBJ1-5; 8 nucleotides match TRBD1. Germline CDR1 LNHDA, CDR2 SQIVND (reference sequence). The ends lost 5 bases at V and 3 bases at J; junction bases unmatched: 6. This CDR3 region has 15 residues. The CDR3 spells CASSPEGQDNQPQHF. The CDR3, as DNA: TGTGCCAGTAGTCCCGAGGGACAGGACAATCAGCCCCAGCATTTT.

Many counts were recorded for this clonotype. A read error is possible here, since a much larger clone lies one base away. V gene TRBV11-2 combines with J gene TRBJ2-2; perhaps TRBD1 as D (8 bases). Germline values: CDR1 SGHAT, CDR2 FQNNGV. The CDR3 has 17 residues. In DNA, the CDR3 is TGTGCCAGCAGCTTAGTGGGGGGGACAGGTCGCACCGGGGAGCCGTTTTTT. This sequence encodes CASSLVGGTGRTGEPFF. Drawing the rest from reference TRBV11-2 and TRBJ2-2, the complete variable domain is EAGVAQSPRYKIIEKRQSVAFWCNPISGHATLYWYQQILGQGPKLLIQFQNNGVVDDSQLPKDRFSAERLKGVDSTLKIQPAKLEDSAVYLCASSLVGGTGRTGEPFFGEGSRLTVL.

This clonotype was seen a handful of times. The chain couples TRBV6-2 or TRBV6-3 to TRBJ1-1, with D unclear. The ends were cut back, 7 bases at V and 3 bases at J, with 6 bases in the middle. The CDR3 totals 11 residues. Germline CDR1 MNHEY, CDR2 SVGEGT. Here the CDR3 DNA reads TGTGCCAGCAATCGATACACTGAAGCTTTCTTT. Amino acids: CASNRYTEAFF.

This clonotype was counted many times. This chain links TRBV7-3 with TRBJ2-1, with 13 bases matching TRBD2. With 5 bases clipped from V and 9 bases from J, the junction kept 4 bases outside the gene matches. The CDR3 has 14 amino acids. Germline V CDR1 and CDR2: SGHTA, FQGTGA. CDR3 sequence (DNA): TGTGCCAGCAGCGCACTAGCGGGAGGGAGTGAGCAGTTCTTC. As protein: CASSALAGGSEQFF.

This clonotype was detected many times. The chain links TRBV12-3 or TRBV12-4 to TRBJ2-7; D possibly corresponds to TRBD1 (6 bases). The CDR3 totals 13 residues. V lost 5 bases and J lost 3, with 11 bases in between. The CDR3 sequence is CASSPGADYEQYF. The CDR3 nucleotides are TGTGCCAGCAGTCCAGGGGCAGACTACGAGCAGTACTTC.

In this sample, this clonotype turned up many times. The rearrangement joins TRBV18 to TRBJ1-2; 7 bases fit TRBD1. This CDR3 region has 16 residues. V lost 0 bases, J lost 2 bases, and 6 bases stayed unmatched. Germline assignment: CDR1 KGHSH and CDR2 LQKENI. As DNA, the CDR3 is TGTGCCAGCTCACCACCGTTCTTGGGACAGAACTATGGCTACACCTTC. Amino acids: CASSPPFLGQNYGYTF.

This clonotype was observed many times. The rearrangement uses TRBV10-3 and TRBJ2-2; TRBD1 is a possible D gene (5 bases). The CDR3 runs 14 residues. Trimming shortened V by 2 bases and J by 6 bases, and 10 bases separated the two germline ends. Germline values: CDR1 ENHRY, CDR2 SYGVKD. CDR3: CAISEPDSPGELFF. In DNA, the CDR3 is TGTGCCATCAGTGAGCCAGACAGTCCCGGGGAGCTGTTTTTT.

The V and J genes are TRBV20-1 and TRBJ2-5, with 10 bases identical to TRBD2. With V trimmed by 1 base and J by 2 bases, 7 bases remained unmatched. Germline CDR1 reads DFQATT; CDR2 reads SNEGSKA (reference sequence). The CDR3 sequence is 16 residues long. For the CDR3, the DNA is TGCAGTGCTAGAGTCGGTAGCGGGGGGACGCAAGAGACCCAGTACTTC. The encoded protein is CSARVGSGGTQETQYF.

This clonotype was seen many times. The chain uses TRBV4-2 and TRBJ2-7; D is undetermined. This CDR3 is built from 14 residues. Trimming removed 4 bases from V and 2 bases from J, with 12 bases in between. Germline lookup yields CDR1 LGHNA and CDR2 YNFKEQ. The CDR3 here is CASSPGHKPYEQYF. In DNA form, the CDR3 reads TGTGCCAGCAGCCCGGGCCATAAGCCCTACGAGCAGTACTTC.

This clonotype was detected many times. The CDR3 sequence is CASSLMAGGQETQYF. CDR3 DNA: TGTGCCAGCAGTTTAATGGCGGGAGGGCAAGAGACCCAGTACTTC. V and J are TRBV12-3 or TRBV12-4 and TRBJ2-5, with 9 bases fitting TRBD2. After removal of 2 bases from V and 2 bases from J, the junction contained 3 bases not matched to a gene. CDR3 length: 15 residues.

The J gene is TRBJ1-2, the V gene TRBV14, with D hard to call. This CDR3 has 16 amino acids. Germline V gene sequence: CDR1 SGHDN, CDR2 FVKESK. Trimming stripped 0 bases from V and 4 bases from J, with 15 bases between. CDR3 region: CASSQEASQISYGYTF. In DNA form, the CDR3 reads TGTGCCAGCAGCCAAGAAGCGAGTCAAATATCCTATGGCTACACCTTC. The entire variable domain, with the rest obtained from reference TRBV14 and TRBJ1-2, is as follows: EAGVTQFPSHSVIEKGQTVTLRCDPISGHDNLYWYRRVMGKEIKFLLHFVKESKQDESGMPNNRFLAERTGGTYSTLKVQPAELEDSGVYFCASSQEASQISYGYTFGSGTRLTVV.

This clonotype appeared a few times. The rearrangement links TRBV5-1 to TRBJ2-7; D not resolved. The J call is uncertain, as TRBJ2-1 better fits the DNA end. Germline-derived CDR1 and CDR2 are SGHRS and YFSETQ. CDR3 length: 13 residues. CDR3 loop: CASSTVLSYEQFF. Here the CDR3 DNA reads TGCGCCAGCAGCACGGTACTCTCCTACGAGCAGTTCTTC.

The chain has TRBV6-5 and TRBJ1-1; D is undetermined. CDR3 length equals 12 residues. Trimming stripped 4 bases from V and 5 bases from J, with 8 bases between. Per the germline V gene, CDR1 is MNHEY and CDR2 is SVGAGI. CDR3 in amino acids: CASSSGRTEAFF. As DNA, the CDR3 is TGTGCCAGCAGTTCTGGGAGGACTGAAGCTTTCTTT.

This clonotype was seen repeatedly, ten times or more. The CDR3 sequence: CASNRAGTGELFF. The CDR3 DNA reads as TGTGCCAGCAACCGAGCCGGCACCGGGGAGCTGTTTTTT. J is TRBJ2-2 and V is TRBV14; D ambiguous. The CDR3 spans 13 residues. Trimming removed 7 bases from V and 4 bases from J, with 10 bases in between. Germline values: CDR1 SGHDN, CDR2 FVKESK.

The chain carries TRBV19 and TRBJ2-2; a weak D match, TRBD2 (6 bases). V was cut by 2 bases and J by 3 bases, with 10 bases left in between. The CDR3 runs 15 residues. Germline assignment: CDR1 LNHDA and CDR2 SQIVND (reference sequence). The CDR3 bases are TGTGCCAGTAGTATATCCCCGGGGGACACCGGGGAGCTGTTTTTT. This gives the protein CASSISPGDTGELFF.

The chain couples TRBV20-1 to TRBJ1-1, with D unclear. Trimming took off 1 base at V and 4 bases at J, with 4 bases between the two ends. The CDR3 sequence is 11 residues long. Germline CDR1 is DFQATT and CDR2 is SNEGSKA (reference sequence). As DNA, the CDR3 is TGCAGTGCTAGAGTAGGCACTGAAGCTTTCTTT. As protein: CSARVGTEAFF.

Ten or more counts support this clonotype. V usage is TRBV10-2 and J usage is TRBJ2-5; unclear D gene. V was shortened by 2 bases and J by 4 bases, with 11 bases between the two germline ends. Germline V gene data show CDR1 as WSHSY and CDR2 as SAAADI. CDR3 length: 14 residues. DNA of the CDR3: TGCGCCAGCAGTGAGAATGGCCTACGAGAGACCCAGTACTTC. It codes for CASSENGLRETQYF.